This T cell receptor beta chain was observed in a study of cytomegalovirus exposure and HLA in healthy donors. It was with 60 Vbeta and 13 Jbeta primers that the PCR ran. Profiled with immunoSEQ multiplex PCR; TCRdb holds only in-frame clones, not every one. Among tens of thousands of clones, over 70% were seen once, and the ten largest hold 5.5% to 8.5%. Findings and limits, study-wide: Specificity for CMV antigens was confirmed in vitro for three of the CMV-associated chains.

Concerning this clone: Its antigen is not known.

The CDR3 loop spans 15 amino acids. CDR1 is MNHNS and CDR2 is SASEGT in the germline V gene. The trim removed 5 bases at V and 4 bases at J, leaving 6 bases unmatched. The sample comprised PBMCs. This sequence joins TRBV6-1 and TRBJ1-2; 11 bases are a match to TRBD1. This receptor was obtained from a woman aged 40 to 50 in good health and CMV-seronegative. CDR3 region: CASSPRDRGFYGYTF. In nucleotides, the CDR3 is TGTGCCAGCAGTCCACGGGACAGGGGGTTCTATGGCTACACCTTC.